Listed here is a single TCR beta chain. This sample is drawn from a study of blood T cell repertoires in COVID-19. Study at large: COVID-19 samples collected from the United States, Italy and Spain covered acute and convalescent phases. In each case, the material was cDNA or gDNA derived from T cells, B-cell-depleted T cells, or PBMCs.

In germline, CDR1 is LNHDA, CDR2 SQIVND (reference sequence). This CDR3 is built from 12 residues. V shed 4 bases and J shed 8 bases, with 11 bases lying between them. As originally analysed: Amplification of reference gene primers was used by the study to estimate nucleated cell counts. Some clones are missing from TCRdb's copy, which holds only in-frame ones; the method was immunoSEQ multiplex PCR. The V and J calls and the clone size are those of that table, but D and trimming were determined from the DNA. This sample carries 200,000 to 250,000 clones, 86% of them seen once, and the ten largest clones take 5.5% to 6.5%.

The sequence came from a woman aged 80 or older with COVID-19, enrolled during active disease. Sequencing was done on a sample of peripheral blood. The gene calls are TRBV19 and TRBJ1-2, with D unresolved. CDR3 bases: TGTGCCAGTAGTACAGGAGGCCGGGGCTACACCTTC. Protein: CASSTGGRGYTF.